The T cell receptor beta chain described here comes from a study of cytomegalovirus exposure and HLA in healthy donors. Findings of the study overall: In a later analysis, several top co-occurrence clusters appeared linked to parvovirus B19, influenza, CMV and Epstein-Barr virus.

With regard to this clone: Its antigen remains unknown. At the DNA level, this CDR3 is encoded by other sequences in the same sample as well.

With 60 Vbeta and 13 Jbeta primers, the PCR was carried out. Profiling relied on immunoSEQ multiplex PCR, and the TCRdb table lists in-frame clones only, not all of them. The table has 200,000 to 250,000 clones, 75% to 85% seen once; the top ten hold 8%. Trimming took 7 bases from V and 4 from J; bases not matched to a gene: 9. Germline V CDR1 and CDR2: SQVTM, ANQGSEA. The CDR3 runs to 15 residues. The sample comprised PBMCs. This clonotype was obtained from a woman aged 55-70 years in good health and CMV-seropositive. This sequence joins TRBV29-1 and TRBJ2-3; 12 bases are a match to TRBD2. The CDR3 sequence: CSGIGLAGLSDTQYF. The CDR3 DNA is TGCAGCGGCATTGGACTAGCGGGATTATCAGATACGCAGTATTTT.